These T cell receptor beta chains were read from a single sample in a study of T cells in Graves' hyperthyroidism and ophthalmopathy. TCRdb itself ran the multiplex PCR reads through MiXCR, one entry per CDR3 protein. The data contain a few hundred thousand distinct CDR3 sequences, around 23% of them singletons. The sequenced material came from blood. These receptors all stem from a woman aged 45-59 years with Graves' hyperthyroidism. Both conserved end residues are part of each CDR3. D genes are given only for firm matches. A row's size may be missing; if present it is once, few, many or a size class.

clone size | J gene | D gene | V gene | CDR3 DNA | CDR3 protein
few | TRBJ2-1 | NA | TRBV7-3 | TGTGCCAGCAGCTTAAACCAGGTTACGGGCAATGGGCAGTTCTTC | CASSLNQVTGNGQFF
NA | TRBJ2-5 | TRBD1 | TRBV7-2 | TGTGCCAGCAGCTACAGGGGGATAGCCGGGGAGACCCAGTACTTC | CASSYRGIAGETQYF
few | TRBJ2-1 | NA | TRBV20-1 | TGCAGTGCTAGAGATTTTAGGGTTTTAGCCTACAATGAGCAGTTCTTC | CSARDFRVLAYNEQFF
NA | TRBJ2-7 | TRBD2 | TRBV7-9 | TGTGCCAGCAGCTCCGGACTAGCGGGAGTGAGCGCCGAGCAGTACTTC | CASSSGLAGVSAEQYF
NA | TRBJ2-1 | NA | TRBV19 | TGTGCCAGTAGAGGGGCGAGCTCCTACAATGAGCAGTTCTTC | CASRGASSYNEQFF
many | TRBJ1-3 | NA | TRBV30 | TGTGCCTGGAGTGTACTTGGGGCCATATATTTT | CAWSVLGAIYF
NA | TRBJ1-2 | NA | TRBV6-5 | TGTGCCAGCAGTTACGCAGGGAACGGTAACTATGGCTACACCTTC | CASSYAGNGNYGYTF
NA | TRBJ1-1 | NA | TRBV19 | TGTGCCAGTAGTATAAAAAGGGACACTGAAGCTTTCTTT | CASSIKRDTEAFF
NA | TRBJ2-7 | NA | TRBV2 | TGTGCCAGCCATGGTACGGGAGCCTACGAGCAGTACTTC | CASHGTGAYEQYF
NA | TRBJ2-1 | NA | TRBV12-3/TRBV12-4 | TGTGCCAGCAGGGGGGGACTGAGCTCCTACAATGAGCAGTTCTTC | CASRGGLSSYNEQFF
many | TRBJ1-2 | NA | TRBV11-2 | TGTGCCAGCAGCCGGAATGAGGTTTATGGCTACACCTTC | CASSRNEVYGYTF
NA | TRBJ1-2 | NA | TRBV20-1 | TGCAGTGCTAGAGATCCGGGACCTCAAAGATTTAACTATGGCTACACCTTC | CSARDPGPQRFNYGYTF
many | TRBJ1-2 | NA | TRBV2 | TGTGCCAGCAGTGCTAGACAAGTATATGGCTACACCTTC | CASSARQVYGYTF
many | TRBJ1-2 | TRBD1 | TRBV11-3 | TGTGCCAGCAGCTTAGTAGCAGGGGGCGGCTATGGCTACACCTTC | CASSLVAGGGYGYTF
many | TRBJ2-2 | NA | TRBV6-1 | TGTGCCAGCAGCCCTGCCCGAGTCACCGGGGAGCTGTTTTTT | CASSPARVTGELFF
many | TRBJ2-7 | NA | TRBV28 | TGTGCCAGCGGACTGTCGTCCTACGAGCAGTACTTC | CASGLSSYEQYF
many | TRBJ2-7 | NA | TRBV6-1 | TGTGCCAGCAGTGAAATAGCGACTTCCAATTCTGAGCAGTACTTC | CASSEIATSNSEQYF